This T cell receptor (beta chain) was found in a study of control samples from healthy donors and cancer patients. The CDR3 sequence is 17 residues long. Clones were sequenced by immunoSEQ multiplex PCR, and TCRdb holds only the in-frame ones, with some missing. Of 90,000 to 150,000 clones in the sample, about 90% were seen once. The clonotype originates from a man over 45 in good health. Input material: blood. V usage is TRBV21-1 and J usage is TRBJ2-1. TRBV21-1 is given as a pseudogene. CDR3 in DNA: TGTGCCAGCAGCAAAGAGGGTACCGAGAAACTTTACAATGAGCAGTTCTTC. Encoded protein: CASSKEGTEKLYNEQFF.